This T cell receptor beta chain was sequenced for a study of shared clonotypes between healthy human individuals. With 8 bases removed from V and 12 bases from J, the gap between germline ends came to 13 bases. This CDR3 contains 10 residues. The assay was run at deep level. The protocol was immunoSEQ multiplex PCR, while the TCRdb copy is restricted to in-frame clones and leaves out a portion. The sample gives millions of clones, over 85% of which show up once; 0.11% to 0.15% is in the top ten. The genes are TRBV23-1 and TRBJ1-2; no reliable D call. TRBV23-1 is an open reading frame, and its role is uncertain. Sequencing used naive CD4+ T cells sorted from blood. The subset was: CD45RA+ positively selected. The receptor's source is a man younger than 35 in good health. CDR3 sequence: CASHDQFHTF. CDR3 coding DNA: TGCGCCAGCCACGACCAATTTCACACCTTC.